Detailed here is one T cell receptor (beta chain). This sample is drawn from a study of blood T cell repertoires in COVID-19. Study-level information: The analysed material was cDNA or gDNA that came from T cells, B-cell-depleted T cells, or PBMCs.

Using immunoSEQ multiplex PCR, the repertoire was profiled, and TCRdb retains in-frame clones only, with some absent. The sample consists of 350,000 to 400,000 clones, about 90% of them appearing once. Sequencing was performed on peripheral blood. This sequence originates from a man younger than 35 with active or convalescent COVID-19.

CDR3 loop: CASSLGLQGGGGYTF. The CDR3 coding sequence is TGTGCCAGCAGTTTGGGCTTACAGGGGGGCGGTGGCTACACCTTC. This chain uses TRBV28 with TRBJ1-2; 8 bases are shared with TRBD1. The CDR3 is made up of 15 amino acids. The germline gives CDR1 MDHEN, CDR2 SYDVKM. Unmatched junction bases numbered 10, after V lost 3 bases and J lost 7 bases.